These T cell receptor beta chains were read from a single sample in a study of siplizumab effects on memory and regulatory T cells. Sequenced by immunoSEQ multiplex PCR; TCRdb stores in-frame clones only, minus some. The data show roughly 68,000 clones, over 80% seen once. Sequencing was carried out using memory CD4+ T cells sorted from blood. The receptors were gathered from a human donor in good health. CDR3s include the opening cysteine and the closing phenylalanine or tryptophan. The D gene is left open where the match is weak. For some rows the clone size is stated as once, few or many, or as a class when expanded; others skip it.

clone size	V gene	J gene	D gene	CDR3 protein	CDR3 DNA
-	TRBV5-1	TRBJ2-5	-	CASSLEGRKETQYF	TGCGCCAGCAGCTTGGAAGGCAGGAAAGAGACCCAGTACTTC
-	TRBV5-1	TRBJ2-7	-	CASSSRYEQYF	TGCGCCAGCAGCTCCAGGTACGAGCAGTACTTC
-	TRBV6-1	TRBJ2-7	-	CASRESRANSYEQYF	TGTGCCAGCAGAGAGAGTCGGGCCAACTCCTACGAGCAGTACTTC
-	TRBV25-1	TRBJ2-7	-	CASSRTRGEQYF	TGTGCCAGCAGTCGCACCCGGGGCGAGCAGTACTTC
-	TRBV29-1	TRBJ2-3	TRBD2	CSVVSGRLKDTQYF	TGCAGCGTTGTTAGCGGGAGATTGAAGGATACGCAGTATTTT
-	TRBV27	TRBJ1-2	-	CASSLRVGPVYGYTF	TGTGCCAGCAGTCTTAGGGTGGGACCTGTCTATGGCTACACCTTC
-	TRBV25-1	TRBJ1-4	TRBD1	CASSEPGGPTNEKLFF	TGTGCCAGCAGTGAGCCAGGGGGCCCGACTAATGAAAAACTGTTTTTT
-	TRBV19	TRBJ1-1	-	CASIKYQGRDNTEAFF	TGTGCCAGTATTAAATACCAGGGCCGGGATAACACTGAAGCTTTCTTT
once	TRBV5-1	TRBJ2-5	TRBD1	CASSLMTGGETQYF	TGCGCCAGCAGCCTCATGACAGGGGGCGAGACCCAGTACTTC
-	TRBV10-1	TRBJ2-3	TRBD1	CASSEGPGTGIEDTQYF	TGCGCCAGCAGTGAGGGCCCCGGGACAGGGATTGAAGATACGCAGTATTTT
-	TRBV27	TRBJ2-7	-	CASSSNYEQYF	TGTGCCAGCAGCTCAAACTACGAGCAGTACTTC
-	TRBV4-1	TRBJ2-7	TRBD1	CASSQDFGQGSYEQYF	TGCGCCAGCAGCCAAGATTTCGGACAGGGATCCTACGAGCAGTACTTC
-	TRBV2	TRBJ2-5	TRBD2	CASSEGVAGGQETQYF	TGTGCCAGCAGTGAAGGGGTAGCGGGGGGGCAAGAGACCCAGTACTTC
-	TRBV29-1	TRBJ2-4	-	CSVGEDPSAKNIQYF	TGCAGCGTTGGAGAAGATCCATCGGCCAAAAACATTCAGTACTTC
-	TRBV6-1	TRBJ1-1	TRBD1	CASRGQGDAFF	TGTGCCAGCAGGGGACAGGGGGACGCTTTCTTT
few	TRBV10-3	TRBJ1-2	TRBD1	CAIRPRGLGGYTF	TGTGCCATCAGGCCCAGGGGGCTTGGTGGCTACACCTTC
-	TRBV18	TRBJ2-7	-	CASSPPAAAAYEQYF	TGTGCCAGCTCACCACCGGCAGCCGCCGCCTACGAGCAGTACTTC
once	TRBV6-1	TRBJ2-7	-	CASSEATYEQYF	TGTGCCAGCAGTGAAGCCACCTACGAGCAGTACTTC